This T cell receptor (beta chain) was captured in a study of PD-1 blockade in classical Hodgkin lymphoma. The study, taken as a whole, reports: By C4D1 there was a significant rise in CD4+ TCR diversity but not in CD8+ TCR diversity. Before treatment, TCR diversity in newly diagnosed patients was reportedly lower than in healthy donors.

Sequencing was performed with immunoSEQ multiplex PCR; in TCRdb, only in-frame clones are kept and a portion is missing. The sample includes tens of thousands of clones, 80% to 90% seen only once; the top ten take approximately 11%. The table lists this clone with a few counts. Its antigen is undetermined. Every one of the patients relapsed after autologous stem cell transplantation (brentuximab vedotin exposure was variable). This TCR was sampled from a human donor with classical Hodgkin lymphoma. The sequencing used peripheral blood mononuclear cells (PBMCs), collected before the second cycle of nivolumab.

CDR3 amino acids: CASSQDVGRPQHF. The CDR3 nucleotides are TGTGCCAGCAGCCAAGACGTGGGAAGGCCCCAGCATTTT. The rearrangement joins TRBV4-2 to TRBJ1-5; D is uncertain. The CDR3 totals 13 residues. Trimming took off 0 bases at V and 9 bases at J, with 9 bases between the two ends. Germline values: CDR1 LGHNA, CDR2 YNFKEQ.